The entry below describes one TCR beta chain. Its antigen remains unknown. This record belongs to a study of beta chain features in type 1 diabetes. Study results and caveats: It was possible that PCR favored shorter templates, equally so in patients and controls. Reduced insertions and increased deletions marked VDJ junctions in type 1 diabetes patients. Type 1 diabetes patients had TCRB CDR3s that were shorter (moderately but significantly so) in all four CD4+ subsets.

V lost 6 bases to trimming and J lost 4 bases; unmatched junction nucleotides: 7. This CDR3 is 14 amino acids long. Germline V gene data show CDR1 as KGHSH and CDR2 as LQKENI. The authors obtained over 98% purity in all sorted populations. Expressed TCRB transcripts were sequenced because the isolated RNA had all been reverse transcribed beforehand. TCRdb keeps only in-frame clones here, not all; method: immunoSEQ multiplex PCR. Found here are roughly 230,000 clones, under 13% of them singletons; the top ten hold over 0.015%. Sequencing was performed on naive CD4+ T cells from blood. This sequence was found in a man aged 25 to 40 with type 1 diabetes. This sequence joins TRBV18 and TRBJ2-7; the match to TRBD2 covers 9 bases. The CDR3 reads CASSREGSFYEQYF. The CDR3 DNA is TGTGCCAGCTCGCGGGAGGGGTCCTTTTACGAGCAGTACTTC.